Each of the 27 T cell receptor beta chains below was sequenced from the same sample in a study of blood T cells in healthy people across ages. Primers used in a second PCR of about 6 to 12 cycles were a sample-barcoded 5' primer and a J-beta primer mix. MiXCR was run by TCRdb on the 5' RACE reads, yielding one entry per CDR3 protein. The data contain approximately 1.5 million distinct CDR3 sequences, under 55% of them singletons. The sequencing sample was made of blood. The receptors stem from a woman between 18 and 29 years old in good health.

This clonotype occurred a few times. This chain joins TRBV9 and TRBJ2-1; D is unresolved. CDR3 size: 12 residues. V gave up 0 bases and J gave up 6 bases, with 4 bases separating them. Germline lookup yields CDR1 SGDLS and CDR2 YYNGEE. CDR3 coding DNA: TGTGCCAGCAGCGTAGTGAGCAATGAGCAGTTCTTC. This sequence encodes CASSVVSNEQFF.

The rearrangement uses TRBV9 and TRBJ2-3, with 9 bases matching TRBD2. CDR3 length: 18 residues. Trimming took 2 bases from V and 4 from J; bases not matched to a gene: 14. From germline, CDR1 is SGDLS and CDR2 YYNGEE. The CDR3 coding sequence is TGTGCCAGCAGCGTCCCCTGGAATAGCGGGAGATTCCCAGATACGCAGTATTTT. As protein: CASSVPWNSGRFPDTQYF.

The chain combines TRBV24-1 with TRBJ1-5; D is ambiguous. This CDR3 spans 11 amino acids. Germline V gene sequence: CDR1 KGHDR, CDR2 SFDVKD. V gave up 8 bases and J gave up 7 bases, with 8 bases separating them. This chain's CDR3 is CATMEGQPQHF. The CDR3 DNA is TGTGCCACCATGGAAGGGCAGCCCCAGCATTTT.

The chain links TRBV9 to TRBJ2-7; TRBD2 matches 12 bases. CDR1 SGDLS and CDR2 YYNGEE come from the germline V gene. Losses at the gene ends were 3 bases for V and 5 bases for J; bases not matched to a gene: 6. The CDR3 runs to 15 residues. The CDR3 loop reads CASSGLAGELHEQYF. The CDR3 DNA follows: TGTGCCAGCAGCGGACTAGCGGGGGAACTCCACGAGCAGTACTTC.

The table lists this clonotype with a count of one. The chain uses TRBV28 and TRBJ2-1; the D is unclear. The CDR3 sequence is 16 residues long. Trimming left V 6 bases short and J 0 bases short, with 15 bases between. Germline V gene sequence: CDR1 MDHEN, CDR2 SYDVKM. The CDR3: CASRFSGYSSYNEQFF. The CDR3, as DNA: TGTGCCAGCAGATTCTCAGGATACAGCTCCTACAATGAGCAGTTCTTC.

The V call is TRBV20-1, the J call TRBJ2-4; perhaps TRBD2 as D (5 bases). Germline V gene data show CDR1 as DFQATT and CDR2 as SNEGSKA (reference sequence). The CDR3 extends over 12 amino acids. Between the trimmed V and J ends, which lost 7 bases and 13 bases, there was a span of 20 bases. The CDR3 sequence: CSVGRGAEEQYF. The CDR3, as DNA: TGCAGTGTCGGTCGGGGAGCTGAAGAGCAGTACTTC.

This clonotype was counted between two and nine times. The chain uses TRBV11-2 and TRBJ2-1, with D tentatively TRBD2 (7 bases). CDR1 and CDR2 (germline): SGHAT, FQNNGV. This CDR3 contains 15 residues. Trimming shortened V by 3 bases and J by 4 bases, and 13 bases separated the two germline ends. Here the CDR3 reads CASSLRGGEYNEQFF. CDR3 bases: TGTGCCAGCAGCTTGAGAGGGGGGGAATACAATGAGCAGTTCTTC.

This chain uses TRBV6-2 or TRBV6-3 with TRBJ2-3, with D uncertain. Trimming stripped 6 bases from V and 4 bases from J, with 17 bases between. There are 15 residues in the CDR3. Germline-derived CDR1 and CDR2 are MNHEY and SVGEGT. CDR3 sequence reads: CASRPSDHSPDTQYF. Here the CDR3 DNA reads TGTGCCAGCAGACCTTCGGATCATAGTCCAGATACGCAGTATTTT.

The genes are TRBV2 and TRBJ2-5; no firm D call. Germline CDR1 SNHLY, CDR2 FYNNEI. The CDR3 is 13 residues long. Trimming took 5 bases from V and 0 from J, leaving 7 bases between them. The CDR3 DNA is TGTGCCAGCAGTTTCCTTAACCAAGAGACCCAGTACTTC. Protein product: CASSFLNQETQYF.

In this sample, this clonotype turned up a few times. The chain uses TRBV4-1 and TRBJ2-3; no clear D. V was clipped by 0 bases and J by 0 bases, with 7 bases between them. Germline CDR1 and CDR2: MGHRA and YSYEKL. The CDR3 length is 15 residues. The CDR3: CASSQDSRSTDTQYF. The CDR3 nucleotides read TGCGCCAGCAGCCAAGATTCCCGCAGCACAGATACGCAGTATTTT.

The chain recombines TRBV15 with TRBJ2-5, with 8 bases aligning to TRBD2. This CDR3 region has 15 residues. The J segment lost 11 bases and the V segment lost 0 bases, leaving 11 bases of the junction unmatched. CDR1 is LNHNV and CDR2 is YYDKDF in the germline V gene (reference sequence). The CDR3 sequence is CATSRDPLADNEQYF. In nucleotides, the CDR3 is TGTGCCACCAGCAGAGATCCACTAGCGGACAATGAGCAGTACTTC.

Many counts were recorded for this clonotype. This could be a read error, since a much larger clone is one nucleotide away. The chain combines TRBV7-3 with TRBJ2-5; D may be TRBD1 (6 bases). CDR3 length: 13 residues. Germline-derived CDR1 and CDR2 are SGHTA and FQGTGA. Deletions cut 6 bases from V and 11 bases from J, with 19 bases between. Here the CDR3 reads CASSRPDSNEQYF. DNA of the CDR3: TGTGCCAGCAGTAGGCCGGACAGCAATGAGCAGTACTTC.

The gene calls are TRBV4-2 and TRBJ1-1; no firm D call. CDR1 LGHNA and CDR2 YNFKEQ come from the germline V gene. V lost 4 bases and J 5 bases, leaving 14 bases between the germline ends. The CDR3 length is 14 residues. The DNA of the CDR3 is TGTGCCAGCAGCCTCCACCTCTCCAAAACTGAAGCTTTCTTT. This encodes CASSLHLSKTEAFF.

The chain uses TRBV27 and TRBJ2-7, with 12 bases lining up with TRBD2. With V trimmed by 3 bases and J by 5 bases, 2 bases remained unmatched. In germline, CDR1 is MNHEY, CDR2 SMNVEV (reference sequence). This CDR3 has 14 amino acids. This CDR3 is CASSLASGRDEQYF. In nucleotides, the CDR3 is TGTGCCAGCAGTTTGGCTAGCGGGAGGGACGAGCAGTACTTC.

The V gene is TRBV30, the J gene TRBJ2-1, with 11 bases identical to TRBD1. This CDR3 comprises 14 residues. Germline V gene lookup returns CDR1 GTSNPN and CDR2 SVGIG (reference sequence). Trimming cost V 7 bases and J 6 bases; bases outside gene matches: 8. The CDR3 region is CALDRGLLVNEQFF. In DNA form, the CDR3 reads TGTGCCTTGGACAGGGGGCTCTTGGTCAATGAGCAGTTCTTC.

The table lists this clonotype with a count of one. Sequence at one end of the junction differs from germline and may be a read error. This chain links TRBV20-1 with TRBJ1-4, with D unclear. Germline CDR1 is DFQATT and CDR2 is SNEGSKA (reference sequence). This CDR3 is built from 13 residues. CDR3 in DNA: TGCAGTTCCCGGTTTGCAACCAATGAAAAACTGTTTTTT. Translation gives CSSRFATNEKLFF.

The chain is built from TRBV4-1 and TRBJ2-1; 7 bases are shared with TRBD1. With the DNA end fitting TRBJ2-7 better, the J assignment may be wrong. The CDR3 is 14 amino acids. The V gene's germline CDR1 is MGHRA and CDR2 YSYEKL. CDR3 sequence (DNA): TGCGCCAGCGAGACAGGGAGCTCCTACAATGAGCAGTACTTC. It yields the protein CASETGSSYNEQYF.

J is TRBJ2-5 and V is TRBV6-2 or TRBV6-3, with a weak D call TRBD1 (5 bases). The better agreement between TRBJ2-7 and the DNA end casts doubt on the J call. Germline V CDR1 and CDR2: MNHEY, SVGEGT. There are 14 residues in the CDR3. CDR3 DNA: TGTGCCAGCAGTTATGGCAGGGAATCAGGCGAGCAGTACTTC. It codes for CASSYGRESGEQYF.

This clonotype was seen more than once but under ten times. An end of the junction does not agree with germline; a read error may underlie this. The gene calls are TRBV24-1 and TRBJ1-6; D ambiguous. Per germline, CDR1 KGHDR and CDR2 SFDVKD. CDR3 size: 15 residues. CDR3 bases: TGTGCCACCAGTGAAGGACGGGAGAATAATTCACCCCCCCACTTT. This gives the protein CATSEGRENNSPPHF.

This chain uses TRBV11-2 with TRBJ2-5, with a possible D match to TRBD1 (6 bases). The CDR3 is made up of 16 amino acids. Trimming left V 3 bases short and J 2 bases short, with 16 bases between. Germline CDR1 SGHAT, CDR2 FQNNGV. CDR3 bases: TGTGCCAGCAGCTTCGTTCCCGGGACAATTCAAGAGACCCAGTACTTC. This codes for CASSFVPGTIQETQYF.

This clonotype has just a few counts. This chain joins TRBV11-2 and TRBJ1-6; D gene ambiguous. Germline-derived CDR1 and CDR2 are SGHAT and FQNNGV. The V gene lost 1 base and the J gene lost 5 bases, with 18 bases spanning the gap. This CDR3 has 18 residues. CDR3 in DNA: TGTGCCAGCAGCTTAGTTGCCCCCATTGCCCGGAATAATTCACCCCTCCACTTT. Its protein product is CASSLVAPIARNNSPLHF. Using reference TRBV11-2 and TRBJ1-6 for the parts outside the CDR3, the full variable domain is EAGVAQSPRYKIIEKRQSVAFWCNPISGHATLYWYQQILGQGPKLLIQFQNNGVVDDSQLPKDRFSAERLKGVDSTLKIQPAKLEDSAVYLCASSLVAPIARNNSPLHFGNGTRLTVT.

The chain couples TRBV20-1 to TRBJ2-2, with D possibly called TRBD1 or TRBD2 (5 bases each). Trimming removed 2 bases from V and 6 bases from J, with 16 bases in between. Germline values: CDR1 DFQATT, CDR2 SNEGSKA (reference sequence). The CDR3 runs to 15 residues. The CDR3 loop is CSARPRLRDPGELFF. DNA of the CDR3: TGCAGTGCTAGACCTCGATTGAGGGACCCCGGGGAGCTGTTTTTT.

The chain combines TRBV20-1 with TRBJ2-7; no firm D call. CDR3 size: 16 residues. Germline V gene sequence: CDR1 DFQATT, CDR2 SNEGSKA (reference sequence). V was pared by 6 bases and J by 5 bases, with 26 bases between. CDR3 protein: CSAALFQADPTDEQYF. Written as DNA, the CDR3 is TGCAGTGCGGCCTTATTTCAGGCAGACCCTACGGACGAGCAGTACTTC.

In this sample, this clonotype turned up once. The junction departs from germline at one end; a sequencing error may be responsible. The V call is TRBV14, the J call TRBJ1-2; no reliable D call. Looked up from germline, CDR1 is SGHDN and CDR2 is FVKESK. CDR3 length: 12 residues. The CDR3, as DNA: TGTGCCAGCAGGCAAGCAGGAGGCGGCTACACCTTC. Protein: CASRQAGGGYTF.

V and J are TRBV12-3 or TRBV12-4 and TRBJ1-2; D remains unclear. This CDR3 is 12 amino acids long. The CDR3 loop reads CACRGRHYGYTF. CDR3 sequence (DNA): TGTGCATGCAGAGGGCGTCACTATGGCTACACCTTC.

The CDR3 protein is CASSRTGEAYGYTF. In nucleotides, the CDR3 is TGCGCCAGCAGCAGGACAGGGGAGGCCTATGGCTACACCTTC. The rearrangement links TRBV5-1 to TRBJ1-2; 9 bases line up with TRBD1. J was trimmed by 4 bases and V by 4 bases; bases with no gene match: 5. The CDR3 sequence is 14 residues long. Germline V gene sequence: CDR1 SGHRS, CDR2 YFSETQ.

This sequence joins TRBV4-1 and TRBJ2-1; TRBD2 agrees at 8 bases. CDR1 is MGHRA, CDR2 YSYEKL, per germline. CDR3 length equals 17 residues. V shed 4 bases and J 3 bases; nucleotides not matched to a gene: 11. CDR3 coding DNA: TGCGCCAGCAGCCCCCTACCGCGGGGGGCCGGCTACAATGAGCAGTTCTTC. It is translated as CASSPLPRGAGYNEQFF.